The T cell receptor (beta chain) under discussion was sequenced for a study of early T cells in non-severe SARS-CoV-2 infection (dated by TCRdb to 2020 to 2022). Study-level background: TCR sequencing used bulk RNA from unsorted whole blood, so alpha and beta chains could not be paired. Overall study outcomes, separate from this receptor: VDJdb matching was skewed toward anti-spike CD8 responses, so virus-specific expansions were likely underestimated and private and CD4 specificities were missed.

CDR1 and CDR2 were assigned from the germline V gene as SGHRS and YFSETQ. Trimming at the junction amounts to 0 bases on V and 3 bases on J, and the germline ends lie 6 bases apart. Its CDR3 holds 13 amino acids, cysteine through phenylalanine. Solely the CDR3 DNA is kept, with 39 bases framed from the first base. A case-control design nested within a healthcare worker cohort in London, UK, was used, with weekly nasopharyngeal swab PCR tests and blood sampling performed. Healthcare workers were recruited during the week of the UK lockdown, between 23 and 31 March 2020, and followed weekly for up to roughly 15 weeks. The method was 5' RACE. Sequencing instrument: NextSeq 500. To correct for sequencing error and PCR bias, the TCR library protocol tagged individual cDNA molecules with unique molecular identifiers. TCR alpha and beta chains were both sequenced, and the abundances of alpha and beta sequences in each sample were closely correlated with each other. For the original study's pipeline: Decombinator V4 was used to annotate TCR sequences for V gene, J gene and CDR3. Expanded TCRs were defined as changing significantly between any two time points under a Poisson model with p below 0.0001. Abundances of TCRs were expressed as counts per million after normalisation to the total number of TCRs sequenced in each sample. MAIT TCRs were defined by TRAV1-2 paired with TRAJ12, TRAJ20 or TRAJ33, and iNKT TCRs by TRAV10 paired with TRAJ18. VDJdb, accessed on 1 November 2021, was searched for TCRs annotated for CMV, EBV and SARS-CoV-2, and TCRs annotated for more than one antigen were excluded. TCRdb's own reprocessing of the public reads used fastp at Q25 and MiXCR and kept productive beta chains. Every distinct CDR3 protein forms one entry, paired with its most common genes and DNA. Clone size and V and J calls follow TCRdb, not the original study. The sample includes about 49,000 distinct CDR3 sequences, with about 4% observed a single time. Together, the top ten hold approximately 5.9% of the sample.

This clonotype was observed at least ten times. It lacks a known antigen. No clone much larger than this one lies a single base away; base qualities are absent. The sequencing input was whole blood. The receptor was isolated from an adult who was a healthcare worker with PCR-confirmed SARS-CoV-2 infection or an uninfected control (not recorded which). Here the chain combines TRBV5-1 and TRBJ1-1; TRBD1 might be the D gene, on 5 matching bases. The sequenced DNA: TGCGCCAGCAGCTTGGCAGGGCACACTGAAGCTTTCTTT. Protein translation: CASSLAGHTEAFF.